This T cell receptor beta chain originates from a study of tumor and adjacent non-tumor tissue in lung cancer (dated by TCRdb to the late 2010s). Looking at the study overall: By cancer type, the cohort comprised under 15 adenocarcinoma patients, 2 squamous cell carcinoma patients and 1 small cell lung cancer patient. The approximately 15 patients were aged roughly 30 to 80 years, included 10 men and 5 women, and had TNM stage I to III disease. In total, sequencing yielded over 95 million productive TCRbeta reads, which works out to an average of around 3.9 million reads per sample. The study compared bulk TCRbeta repertoires from lung tumor tissue and matched distant non-tumor lung tissue of approximately 14 lung cancer patients. For each patient, one tumor sample and one normal lung sample were taken, giving about 29 paired specimens that underwent TCRbeta CDR3 sequencing. The full study reports these points: A significantly larger cumulative share of the repertoire was made up by the top 100 clones in normal lung than in tumor tissue. The sequencing platform is not named in the methods, and unique molecular identifiers are not mentioned. Peripheral blood was not sequenced, so blood TCRbeta repertoires were not examined in the lung cancer patients of the study. TCR diversity was significantly higher in younger patients, and greater tumor TCR diversity was associated with shorter overall survival and shorter disease-free survival. Significantly higher TCR diversity (inverse Simpson) was observed in tumor tissue than in normal lung tissue (approximately 430 vs 150, P = 0.0075, Mann-Whitney U test). Only 15 patients were included in the cohort, and the need for larger samples and more detailed clinical data was noted by the authors.

Ten or more counts support this clonotype. There is no known antigen for this receptor. No clone much larger than this one lies a single base away; base qualities are absent. According to the germline V gene, CDR1 reads MNHEY and CDR2 reads SVGEGT. V lost 7 bases and J lost 5 bases, and the count of bases not matched to a germline gene is 7. There are 14 amino acids in the CDR3, from cysteine to phenylalanine inclusive. Only the CDR3 DNA stays, 42 bases, in frame from base 1. Libraries were constructed by multiplex PCR. The sample was run on an Illumina HiSeq 2500. TCRbeta libraries were constructed through three rounds of nested PCR with primers (Table S4) according to protocols modified from ARM-PCR. Before sequencing, PCR products of 200-500 bp were excised from the gel and purified with the QIAquick gel extraction kit. The authors' analysis ran thus. Trimmomatic was used to clean the reads, FLASH merged the cleaned reads into complete CDR3 sequences, and MiTCR assigned the sequences to V(D)J germline segments. Clonal diversity was calculated as the inverse Simpson's index using VDJtools. A read counted as productive if the sequence was in-frame and lacked a premature stop codon. The public reads were quality trimmed at Q25 with fastp and then assembled into clones with MiXCR by TCRdb, keeping productive beta chains. Rows are combined by CDR3 protein, so each entry shows the most common genes and DNA. These V and J calls derive from TCRdb rather than the authors' analysis. For this sample the table gives 100,000 to 150,000 distinct CDR3 sequences, of which 66% were detected only once. About 13% of the sample comes from the top ten.

RNA was isolated from bulk unsorted tissue, and RNA quality was assessed with a NanoDrop ND-1000 and an Agilent 2100. The donors were newly diagnosed lung cancer patients admitted for thoracic surgery in China from August to November 2014 who had not received prior chemotherapy. The study excluded patients who had received radiotherapy or chemotherapy before or who had another cancer at the same time. Pieces of surgical tissue measuring about 1-2.1 cm3 were kept in RNAlater solution and stored at -80 degrees C until use. The sequence was collected from a man aged 25 to 40 with non-small cell lung cancer. Here the chain combines TRBV6-2 or TRBV6-3 and TRBJ2-2, with 7 junctional bases fitting TRBD2. The sequencing input was lung tumor tissue. For the CDR3, the sequence is CASTQLGGTGELFF. The DNA sequence follows: TGTGCCAGCACCCAACTGGGGGGGACCGGGGAGCTGTTTTTT.